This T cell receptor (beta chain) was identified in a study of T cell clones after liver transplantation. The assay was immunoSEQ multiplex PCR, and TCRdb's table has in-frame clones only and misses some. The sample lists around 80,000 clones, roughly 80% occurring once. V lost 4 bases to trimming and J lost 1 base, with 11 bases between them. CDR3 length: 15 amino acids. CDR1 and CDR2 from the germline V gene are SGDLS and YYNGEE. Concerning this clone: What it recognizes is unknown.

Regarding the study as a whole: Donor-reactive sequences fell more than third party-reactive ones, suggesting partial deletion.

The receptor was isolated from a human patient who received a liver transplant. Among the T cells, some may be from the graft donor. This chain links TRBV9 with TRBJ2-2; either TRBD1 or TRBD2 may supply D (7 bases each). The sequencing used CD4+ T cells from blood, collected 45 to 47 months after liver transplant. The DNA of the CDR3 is TGTGCCAGCAGCTCCAGGGGGGGGAACACCGGGGAGCTGTTTTTT. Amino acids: CASSSRGGNTGELFF.